Detailed here is one T cell receptor beta chain. The data belong to a study of blood T cell dynamics during melanoma immunotherapy. Time point noted: pre-treatment baseline. Samples come from before therapy and from week 3 after the first blockade cycle. Apart from a couple of fast progressors, RECIST 1.1 response was judged 12 weeks post-infusion. Prior systemic cancer therapy, immunosuppressant use and other active malignancies excluded patients. The germline CDR1 and CDR2 sequences are MNHEY and SMNVEV (reference sequence). V dropped 0 bases and J dropped 1 base, with 9 bases sitting between them. The CDR3 is made up of 15 amino acids. DNA loading was fixed at 350 to 450 ng for all bulk PBMC samples. The data were produced by immunoSEQ multiplex PCR, yet TCRdb's version contains in-frame clones alone and is incomplete. The sample holds some 10,000 clones, around 83% seen once.

The sample was blood, taken from a patient treated with checkpoint blockade. The TCR sequence derives from a human donor with melanoma. This sequence joins TRBV27 and TRBJ2-5; D gene ambiguous. CDR3 protein: CASSLSARPQETQYF. In nucleotides, the CDR3 is TGTGCCAGCAGTTTATCTGCCCGTCCCCAAGAGACCCAGTACTTC.